Each of the 21 T cell receptor beta chains below was sequenced from the same sample in a study of cytomegalovirus exposure and HLA in healthy donors. Use of 60 Vbeta and 13 Jbeta primers characterized the PCR. Clones were sequenced by immunoSEQ multiplex PCR, and TCRdb holds only the in-frame ones, with some missing. The sample holds roughly 200,000 clones, around 77% seen once. Sequenced input: PBMCs. These receptors were taken from a man in his thirties or forties in good health and CMV-seronegative.

V is TRBV27 and J is TRBJ2-7; 11 nucleotides match TRBD2. The CDR3 has 16 amino acids. The germline V gene encodes CDR1 MNHEY and CDR2 SMNVEV (reference sequence). V dropped 6 bases and J dropped 1; count of bases not matched to a gene: 8. The CDR3 spells CASRKLTSGGSYEQYF. The DNA of the CDR3 is TGTGCCAGCAGGAAATTAACTAGCGGGGGATCCTACGAGCAGTACTTC.

The rearrangement joins TRBV10-3 to TRBJ2-3; 8 bases map to TRBD1. Trimming cost V 2 bases and J 5 bases; bases outside gene matches: 9. CDR3 length: 16 amino acids. The V gene's germline CDR1 is ENHRY and CDR2 SYGVKD. The CDR3 nucleotides are TGTGCCATCAGTGAGGAGGACAGGGCGGTCATAGATACGCAGTATTTT. Translated: CAISEEDRAVIDTQYF.

The V call is TRBV28, the J call TRBJ2-7; 8 bases match TRBD1. The germline V gene encodes CDR1 MDHEN and CDR2 SYDVKM. V lost 8 bases, J lost 1 base, and 13 bases stayed unmatched. The CDR3 totals 16 residues. The CDR3 spells CASVSPIGQGSYEQYF. Written as DNA, the CDR3 is TGTGCCAGCGTTAGCCCCATCGGACAGGGTTCCTACGAGCAGTACTTC.

This chain links TRBV6-1 with TRBJ1-2, with 9 bases lining up with TRBD1. Germline V gene data show CDR1 as MNHNS and CDR2 as SASEGT. This CDR3 comprises 14 residues. Unmatched junction bases numbered 7, after V lost 7 bases and J lost 4 bases. CDR3 in amino acids: CASTGTGSSYGYTF. The DNA of the CDR3 is TGTGCCAGCACCGGGACAGGGTCTTCCTATGGCTACACCTTC.

In its sample, this clone was seen once. V gene TRBV19 combines with J gene TRBJ2-1; a weak D match, TRBD2 (6 bases). This CDR3 region has 13 residues. Germline V gene sequence: CDR1 LNHDA, CDR2 SQIVND (reference sequence). V was pared by 8 bases and J by 4 bases, with 12 bases between. CDR3: CASGGRGYNEQFF. In DNA, the CDR3 is TGTGCCAGTGGGGGGAGAGGGTACAATGAGCAGTTCTTC. Together with reference TRBV19 and TRBJ2-1, the CDR3 gives the full variable domain: DGGITQSPKYLFRKEGQNVTLSCEQNLNHDAMYWYRQDPGQGLRLIYYSQIVNDFQKGDIAEGYSVSREKKESFPLTVTSAQKNPTAFYLCASGGRGYNEQFFGPGTRLTVL.

The rearrangement links TRBV10-2 to TRBJ2-3, with a tentative D call TRBD2 (5 bases). This CDR3 contains 15 residues. Trimming shortened V by 6 bases and J by 3 bases, and 16 bases separated the two germline ends. Germline CDR1 reads WSHSY; CDR2 reads SAAADI. Here the CDR3 reads CASRALGIGTDTQYF. The CDR3 bases are TGCGCCAGCAGGGCCCTCGGGATCGGGACAGATACGCAGTATTTT.

The genes are TRBV5-1 and TRBJ2-2; 8 bases are shared with TRBD1. The V gene end was trimmed by 4 bases and the J gene end by 3 bases; junction bases not matched to a gene: 17. The germline V gene encodes CDR1 SGHRS and CDR2 YFSETQ. The CDR3 is 19 amino acids. The CDR3 sequence is CASSPGRLSGGIYTGELFF. The CDR3 DNA reads TGCGCCAGCAGCCCGGGACGCCTCTCAGGGGGCATTTACACCGGGGAGCTGTTTTTT. The full variable domain, in which reference TRBV5-1 and TRBJ2-2 provide the parts outside the CDR3, is KAGVTQTPRYLIKTRGQQVTLSCSPISGHRSVSWYQQTPGQGLQFLFEYFSETQRNKGNFPGRFSGRQFSNSRSEMNVSTLELGDSALYLCASSPGRLSGGIYTGELFFGEGSRLTVL.

The genes are TRBV19 and TRBJ2-2; 8 bases align to TRBD1. Germline V gene sequence: CDR1 LNHDA, CDR2 SQIVND (reference sequence). This CDR3 has 16 amino acids. Trimming cost V 5 bases and J 3 bases; bases outside gene matches: 8. The CDR3: CASSADRGGHTGELFF. For the CDR3, the DNA is TGTGCCAGTAGTGCAGACAGGGGAGGCCACACCGGGGAGCTGTTTTTT.

V and J are TRBV13 and TRBJ2-7, with 14 bases lining up with TRBD2. This CDR3 is built from 18 residues. V lost 5 bases, J lost 1 base, and 10 bases stayed unmatched. Per germline, CDR1 PRHDT and CDR2 FYEKMQ (reference sequence). As DNA, the CDR3 is TGTGCCAGCAGCGTCGGACTAGCGGGAGGCCTTCTATCCTACGAGCAGTACTTC. This codes for CASSVGLAGGLLSYEQYF.

This clone was found a few times. The chain uses TRBV6-5 and TRBJ2-1; 11 bases map to TRBD2. Germline V CDR1 and CDR2: MNHEY, SVGAGI. There are 15 residues in the CDR3. With 4 bases clipped from V and 6 bases from J, the junction kept 5 bases outside the gene matches. The CDR3 coding sequence is TGTGCCAGCAGTTGGCTAGCGGGAGGTGGCAATGAGCAGTTCTTC. Encoded protein: CASSWLAGGGNEQFF.

The chain carries TRBV28 and TRBJ2-7; weak D call: TRBD2 (6 bases). CDR3 length: 15 residues. Germline values: CDR1 MDHEN, CDR2 SYDVKM. Trimming stripped 6 bases from V and 0 bases from J, with 15 bases between. The CDR3: CASSPRRGISYEQYF. DNA for the CDR3: TGTGCCAGCAGCCCCCGGAGGGGAATCTCCTACGAGCAGTACTTC.

This clone has only a few counts. This sequence joins TRBV19 and TRBJ1-1; D is perhaps TRBD1 (5 bases). V was shortened by 5 bases and J by 9 bases, with 16 bases between the two germline ends. The CDR3 has 13 amino acids. The germline V gene encodes CDR1 LNHDA and CDR2 SQIVND (reference sequence). DNA of the CDR3: TGTGCCAGTAGTTCCAATGCCCCAGGGAAAGCTTTCTTT. Translation: CASSSNAPGKAFF.

The chain joins TRBV11-2 to TRBJ1-6, with D possibly TRBD1 on 5 matching bases. The CDR3 is 13 amino acids. V lost 9 bases and J lost 9, with 15 bases in between. The germline CDR1 and CDR2 sequences are SGHAT and FQNNGV. DNA for the CDR3: TGTGCCAGTAGGGGCCCGAAGGGTTCACCCCTCCACTTT. Encoded protein: CASRGPKGSPLHF.

The chain employs TRBV7-9 and TRBJ2-1, with 13 bases aligning to TRBD2. Germline CDR1 reads SEHNR; CDR2 reads FQNEAQ (reference sequence). Trimming cost V 5 bases and J 6 bases; bases outside gene matches: 13. This CDR3 has 18 amino acids. CDR3 amino acids: CASSPTSGRAGTLNEQFF. CDR3 DNA: TGTGCCAGCAGCCCCACTAGCGGGAGGGCCGGTACTCTCAATGAGCAGTTCTTC.

This chain uses TRBV28 with TRBJ2-7; 9 nucleotides align to TRBD1. Germline lookup yields CDR1 MDHEN and CDR2 SYDVKM. V was clipped by 9 bases and J by 5 bases; unmatched bases: 11. The CDR3 sequence is 14 residues long. The CDR3 nucleotides are TGTGCCAGTCAAAACAGGGGGCGTCGGGACGAGCAGTACTTC. Protein product: CASQNRGRRDEQYF.

The chain combines TRBV27 with TRBJ1-4; 7 bases align to TRBD1. The CDR3 runs 15 residues. Germline V CDR1 and CDR2: MNHEY, SMNVEV (reference sequence). Trimming took 5 bases from V and 6 from J; bases not matched to a gene: 9. The CDR3 coding sequence is TGTGCCAGCAGTCCTCAGGGGGTTACTTATGAAAAACTGTTTTTT. This translates into CASSPQGVTYEKLFF.

V is TRBV4-2 and J is TRBJ2-7; TRBD2 agrees at 7 bases. Unmatched junction bases numbered 5, after V lost 0 bases and J lost 0 bases. The CDR3 is 16 residues long. Germline CDR1 is LGHNA and CDR2 is YNFKEQ. CDR3 sequence: CASSQEGAGHSYEQYF. CDR3 nucleotides: TGTGCCAGCAGCCAAGAGGGAGCGGGGCACTCCTACGAGCAGTACTTC.

The chain recombines TRBV19 with TRBJ2-2; D call uncertain. Trimming took 3 bases from V and 7 from J, leaving 3 bases between them. Germline V lookup: CDR1 LNHDA, CDR2 SQIVND (reference sequence). CDR3 length equals 11 residues. The chain's CDR3 is CASSIGGELFF. The CDR3 nucleotides are TGTGCCAGTAGTATCGGCGGGGAGCTGTTTTTT.

This clone was detected only a few times. Here the CDR3 reads CATSRGRANSPLHF. In DNA form, the CDR3 reads TGTGCCACCAGCAGGGGCAGGGCTAATTCACCCCTCCACTTT. The chain couples TRBV6-5 to TRBJ1-6; D may be TRBD1 (6 bases). The CDR3 consists of 14 residues. Trimming removed 10 bases at V and 6 bases at J, with 16 bases between. Germline V gene lookup returns CDR1 MNHEY and CDR2 SVGAGI.

The chain recombines TRBV21-1 with TRBJ2-7; the D call TRBD1 from the table was never checked on the DNA. TRBV21-1 is given as a pseudogene. The CDR3 is 16 residues long. The CDR3: CASSGQSQGGLGEQYF. CDR3 in DNA: TGTGCCAGCAGCGGTCAGTCACAGGGGGGTTTAGGCGAGCAGTACTTC.

Only one count was recorded for this clone. V and J are TRBV27 and TRBJ2-2; TRBD2 agrees at 8 bases. V lost 3 bases to trimming and J lost 10 bases; unmatched junction nucleotides: 7. In germline, CDR1 is MNHEY, CDR2 SMNVEV (reference sequence). The CDR3 totals 14 residues. CDR3 coding DNA: TGTGCCAGCAGTTTTTTAGCGGGGAGGGCGGAGCTGTTTTTT. It codes for CASSFLAGRAELFF.